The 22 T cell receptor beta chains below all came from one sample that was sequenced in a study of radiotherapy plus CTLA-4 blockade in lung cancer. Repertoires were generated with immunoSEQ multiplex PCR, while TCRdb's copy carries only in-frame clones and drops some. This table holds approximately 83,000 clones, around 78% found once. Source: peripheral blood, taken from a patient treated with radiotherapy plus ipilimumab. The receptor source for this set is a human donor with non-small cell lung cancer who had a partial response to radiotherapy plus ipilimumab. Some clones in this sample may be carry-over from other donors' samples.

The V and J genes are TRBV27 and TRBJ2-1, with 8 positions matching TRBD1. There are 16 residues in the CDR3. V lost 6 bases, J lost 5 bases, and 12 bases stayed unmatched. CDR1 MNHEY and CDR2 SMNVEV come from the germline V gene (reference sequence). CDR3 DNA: TGTGCCAGCAGCCCCTGGACAGGGAAGGGAAACAATGAGCAGTTCTTC. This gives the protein CASSPWTGKGNNEQFF.

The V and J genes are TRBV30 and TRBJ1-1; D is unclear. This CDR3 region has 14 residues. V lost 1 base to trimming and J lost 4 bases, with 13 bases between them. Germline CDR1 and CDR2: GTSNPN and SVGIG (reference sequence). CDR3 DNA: TGTGCCTGGAGTGCAAAAGTTAGAAGCACTGAAGCTTTCTTT. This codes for CAWSAKVRSTEAFF.

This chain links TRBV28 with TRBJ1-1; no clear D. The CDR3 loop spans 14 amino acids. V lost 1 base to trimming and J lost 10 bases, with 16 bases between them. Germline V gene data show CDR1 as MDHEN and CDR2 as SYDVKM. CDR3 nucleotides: TGTGCCAGCAGTTTATATGGTAGGGAGGGTCCAGCTTTCTTT. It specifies CASSLYGREGPAFF.

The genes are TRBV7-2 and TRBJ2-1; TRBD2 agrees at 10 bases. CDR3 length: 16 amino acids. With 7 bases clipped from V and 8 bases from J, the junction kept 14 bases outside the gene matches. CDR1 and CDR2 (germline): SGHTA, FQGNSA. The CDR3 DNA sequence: TGTGCCAGCACATTAGGGGGGAGCGGGAGGGCCTATGAGCAGTTCTTC. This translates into CASTLGGSGRAYEQFF.

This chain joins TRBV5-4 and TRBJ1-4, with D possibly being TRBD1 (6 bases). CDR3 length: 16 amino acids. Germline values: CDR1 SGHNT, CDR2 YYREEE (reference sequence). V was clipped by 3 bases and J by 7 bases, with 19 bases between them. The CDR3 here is CASSSTPVGAGEKLFF. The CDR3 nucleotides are TGTGCCAGCAGCTCCACGCCCGTGGGGGCAGGTGAAAAACTGTTTTTT.

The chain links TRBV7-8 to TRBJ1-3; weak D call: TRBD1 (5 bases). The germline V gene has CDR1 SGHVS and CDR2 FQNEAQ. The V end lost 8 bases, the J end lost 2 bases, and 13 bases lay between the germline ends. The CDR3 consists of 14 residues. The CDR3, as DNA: TGTGCCAGCGGGAATACGGGGGCTGGAAACACCATATATTTT. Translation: CASGNTGAGNTIYF. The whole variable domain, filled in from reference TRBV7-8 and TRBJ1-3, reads GAGVSQSPRYKVAKRGQDVALRCDPISGHVSLFWYQQALGQGPEFLTYFQNEAQLDKSGLPSDRFFAERPEGSVSTLKIQRTQQEDSAVYLCASGNTGAGNTIYFGEGSWLTVV.

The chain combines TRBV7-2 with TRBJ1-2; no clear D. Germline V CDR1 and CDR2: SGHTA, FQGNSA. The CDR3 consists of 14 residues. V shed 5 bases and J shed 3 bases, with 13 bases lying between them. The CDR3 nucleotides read TGTGCCAGCAGCCCTAGGCGGATTTACTATGGCTACACCTTC. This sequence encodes CASSPRRIYYGYTF.

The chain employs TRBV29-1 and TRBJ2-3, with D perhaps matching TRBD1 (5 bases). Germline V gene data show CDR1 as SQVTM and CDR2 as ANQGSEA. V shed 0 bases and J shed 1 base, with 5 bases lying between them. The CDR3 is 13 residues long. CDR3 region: CSVEEQGTDTQYF. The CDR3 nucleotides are TGCAGCGTTGAAGAACAGGGCACAGATACGCAGTATTTT.

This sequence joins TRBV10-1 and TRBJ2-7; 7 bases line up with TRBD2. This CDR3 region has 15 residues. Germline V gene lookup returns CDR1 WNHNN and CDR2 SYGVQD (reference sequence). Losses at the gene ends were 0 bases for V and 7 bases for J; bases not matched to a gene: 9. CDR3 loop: CASSESGGGPREQYF. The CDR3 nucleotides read TGCGCCAGCAGTGAGTCTGGCGGGGGTCCCCGGGAGCAGTACTTC.

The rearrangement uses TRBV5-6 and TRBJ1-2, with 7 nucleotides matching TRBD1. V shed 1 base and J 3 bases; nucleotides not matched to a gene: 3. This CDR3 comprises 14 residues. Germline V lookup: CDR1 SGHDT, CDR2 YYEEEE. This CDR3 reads CASSLPGGDYGYTF. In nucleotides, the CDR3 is TGTGCCAGCAGCTTGCCAGGGGGAGACTATGGCTACACCTTC.

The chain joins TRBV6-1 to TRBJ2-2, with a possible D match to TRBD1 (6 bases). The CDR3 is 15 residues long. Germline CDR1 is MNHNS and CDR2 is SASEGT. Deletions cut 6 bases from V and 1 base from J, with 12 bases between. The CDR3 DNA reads TGTGCCAGCAGCGGGACAAGACTGAACACCGGGGAGCTGTTTTTT. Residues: CASSGTRLNTGELFF.

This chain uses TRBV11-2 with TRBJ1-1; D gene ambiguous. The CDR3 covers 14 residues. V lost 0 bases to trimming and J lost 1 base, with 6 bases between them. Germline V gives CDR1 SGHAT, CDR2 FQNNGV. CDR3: CASSLDLRNTEAFF. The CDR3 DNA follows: TGTGCCAGCAGCTTAGATCTTCGGAACACTGAAGCTTTCTTT.

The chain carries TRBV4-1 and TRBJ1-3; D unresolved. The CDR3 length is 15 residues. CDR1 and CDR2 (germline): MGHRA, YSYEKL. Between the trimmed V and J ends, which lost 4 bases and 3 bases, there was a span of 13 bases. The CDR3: CASSPFEGGGNTIYF. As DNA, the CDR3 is TGCGCCAGCAGCCCGTTCGAGGGAGGTGGAAACACCATATATTTT.

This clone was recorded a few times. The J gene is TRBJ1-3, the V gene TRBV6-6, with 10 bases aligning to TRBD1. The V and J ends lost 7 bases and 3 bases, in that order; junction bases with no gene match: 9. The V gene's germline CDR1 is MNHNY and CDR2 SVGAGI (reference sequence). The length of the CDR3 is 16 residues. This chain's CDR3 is CASTYPGTGVGNTIYF. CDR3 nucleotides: TGTGCCAGCACCTACCCCGGGACAGGGGTTGGAAACACCATATATTTT.

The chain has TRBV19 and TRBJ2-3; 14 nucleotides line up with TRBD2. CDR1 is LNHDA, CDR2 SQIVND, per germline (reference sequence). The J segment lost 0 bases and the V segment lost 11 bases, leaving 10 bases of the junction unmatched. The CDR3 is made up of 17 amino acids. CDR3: CAPEGTSGGTSTDTQYF. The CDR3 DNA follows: TGTGCCCCAGAGGGGACTAGCGGGGGCACTAGCACAGATACGCAGTATTTT.

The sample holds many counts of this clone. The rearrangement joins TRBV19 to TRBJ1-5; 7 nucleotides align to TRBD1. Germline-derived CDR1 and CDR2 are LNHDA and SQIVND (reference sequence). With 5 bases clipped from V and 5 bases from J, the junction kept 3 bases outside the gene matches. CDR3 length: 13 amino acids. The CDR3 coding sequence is TGTGCCAGTAGTCGGGACAGATATCAGCCCCAGCATTTT. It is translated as CASSRDRYQPQHF.

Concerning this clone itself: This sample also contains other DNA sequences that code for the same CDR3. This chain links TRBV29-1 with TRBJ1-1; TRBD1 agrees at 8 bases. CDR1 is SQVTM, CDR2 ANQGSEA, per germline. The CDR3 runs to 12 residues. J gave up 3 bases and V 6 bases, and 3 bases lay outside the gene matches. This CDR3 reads CSVATGDTEAFF. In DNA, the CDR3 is TGCAGCGTCGCGACAGGGGACACTGAAGCTTTCTTT.

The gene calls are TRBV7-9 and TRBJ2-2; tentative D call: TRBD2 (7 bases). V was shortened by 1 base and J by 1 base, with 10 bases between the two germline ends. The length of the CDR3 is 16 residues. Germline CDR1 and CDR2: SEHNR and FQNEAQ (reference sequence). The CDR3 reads CASSLGGGQNTGELFF. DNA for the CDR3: TGTGCCAGCAGCTTAGGGGGGGGGCAGAACACCGGGGAGCTGTTTTTT.

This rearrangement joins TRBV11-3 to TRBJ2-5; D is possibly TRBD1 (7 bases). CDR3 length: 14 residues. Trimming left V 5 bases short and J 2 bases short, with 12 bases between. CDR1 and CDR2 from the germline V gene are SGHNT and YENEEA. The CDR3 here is CASSVQGRQETQYF. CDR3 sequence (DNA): TGTGCCAGCAGCGTACAGGGGAGGCAAGAGACCCAGTACTTC.

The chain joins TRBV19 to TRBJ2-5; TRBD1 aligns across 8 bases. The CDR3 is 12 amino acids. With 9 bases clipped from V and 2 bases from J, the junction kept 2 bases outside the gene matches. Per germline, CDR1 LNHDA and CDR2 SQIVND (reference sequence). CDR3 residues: CASRTGQETQYF. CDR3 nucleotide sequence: TGTGCCAGCAGGACAGGGCAAGAGACCCAGTACTTC.

The CDR3 spells CASSVRDSNSPLHF. CDR3 bases: TGTGCCAGCAGTGTCCGGGACAGTAATTCACCCCTCCACTTT. The chain links TRBV6-1 to TRBJ1-6; 7 bases map to TRBD1. This CDR3 comprises 14 residues. V dropped 4 bases and J dropped 6; count of bases not matched to a gene: 3. Germline V gene sequence: CDR1 MNHNS, CDR2 SASEGT.

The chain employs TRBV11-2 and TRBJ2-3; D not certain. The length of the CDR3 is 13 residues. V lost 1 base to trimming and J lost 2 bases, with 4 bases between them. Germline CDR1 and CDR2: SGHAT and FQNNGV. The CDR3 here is CASSLGLTDTQYF. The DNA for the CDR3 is TGTGCCAGCAGCTTAGGGCTCACAGATACGCAGTATTTT.